The 6 T cell receptor beta chains below were found in one sample sequenced in a study of blood T cell repertoires in COVID-19. Using immunoSEQ multiplex PCR, the repertoire was profiled, and TCRdb retains in-frame clones only, with some absent. The table has approximately 400,000 clones, more than 70% seen once; the top ten hold around 1.3%. The specimen was PBMCs or T cells enriched from blood (not recorded which). These receptors all stem from a man aged 25-45 years who had recovered from COVID-19.

The gene calls are TRBV7-9 and TRBJ2-2; TRBD1 matches 7 bases. The CDR3 contains 17 residues. V lost 5 bases, J lost 0 bases, and 9 bases stayed unmatched. Germline assignment: CDR1 SEHNR and CDR2 FQNEAQ (reference sequence). In DNA form, the CDR3 reads TGTGCCAGCAGCGCCACGCCGGGACAGTCGAACACCGGGGAGCTGTTTTTT. Its protein is CASSATPGQSNTGELFF. The whole variable domain, remainder taken from reference TRBV7-9 and TRBJ2-2, is DTGVSQNPRHKITKRGQNVTFRCDPISEHNRLYWYRQTLGQGPEFLTYFQNEAQLEKSRLLSDRFSAERPKGSFSTLEIQRTEQGDSAMYLCASSATPGQSNTGELFFGEGSRLTVL.

The chain employs TRBV5-1 and TRBJ2-7, with TRBD2 identical over 11 bases. V was pared by 4 bases and J by 0 bases, with 12 bases of the junction left unmatched. Germline values: CDR1 SGHRS, CDR2 YFSETQ. There are 18 residues in the CDR3. The CDR3 here is CASSRGLAGSASSYEQYF. In DNA form, the CDR3 reads TGCGCCAGCAGCCGTGGACTAGCGGGCTCTGCGAGCTCCTACGAGCAGTACTTC.

There are a few counts of this clone. V gene TRBV5-1 combines with J gene TRBJ1-3; D uncertain. CDR1 is SGHRS and CDR2 is YFSETQ in the germline V gene. V lost 6 bases to trimming and J lost 0 bases, with 10 bases between them. The CDR3 sequence is 14 residues long. Here the CDR3 DNA reads TGCGCCAGCACAGAAGGAGCCTCTGGAAACACCATATATTTT. Residues: CASTEGASGNTIYF.

J is TRBJ1-1 and V is TRBV30; possibly TRBD1 for D (5 bases). The germline V gene encodes CDR1 GTSNPN and CDR2 SVGIG (reference sequence). V lost 3 bases and J 7 bases, leaving 24 bases between the germline ends. This CDR3 has 16 amino acids. This CDR3 is CAWSSNPGPGRGEAFF. DNA for the CDR3: TGTGCCTGGAGCTCCAATCCGGGGCCAGGGAGGGGTGAAGCTTTCTTT.

The V call is TRBV30, the J call TRBJ1-4; tentative D call: TRBD1 (6 bases). Germline assignment: CDR1 GTSNPN and CDR2 SVGIG (reference sequence). The length of the CDR3 is 15 residues. V lost 0 bases, J lost 2 bases, and 10 bases lay in between. CDR3 region: CAWSVGGATNEKLFF. The CDR3 bases are TGTGCCTGGAGTGTAGGGGGGGCTACTAATGAAAAACTGTTTTTT.

The CDR3 sequence is CSVESRVEGARADTQYF. The CDR3 DNA reads TGCAGCGTTGAATCACGGGTTGAGGGGGCGCGGGCAGATACGCAGTATTTT. The rearrangement uses TRBV29-1 and TRBJ2-3; TRBD1 agrees at 7 bases. Germline CDR1 SQVTM, CDR2 ANQGSEA. This CDR3 has 17 residues. V dropped 2 bases and J dropped 4; count of bases not matched to a gene: 15.